These T cell receptor beta chains were read from a single sample in a study of T cells expressing NK-cell markers. Reanalyzing the 5' RACE reads, TCRdb keeps one entry per CDR3 protein, without DNA. The sample is made up of 550,000 or so distinct CDR3 sequences, and the top ten hold 3.5% to 4.5% of it. The sequenced material came from blood T cells: a sorted CD56 or NKG2C T cell subset, CD4+ or CD8+ T cells, or bulk PBMC T cells (not recorded which). These receptors were obtained from a man aged 18 to 29 in good health. CDR3s include the opening cysteine and the closing phenylalanine or tryptophan.

V	J	CDR3
TRBV12-3/TRBV12-4	TRBJ2-1	CASSLDYATEQFF
TRBV13	TRBJ2-5	CASSLALAAETQYF
TRBV15	TRBJ2-7	CATSRGRTNYEQYF
TRBV19	TRBJ2-7	CASSTLGPYEQYF
TRBV7-3	TRBJ1-1	CASSSSAEPEAFF
TRBV15	TRBJ2-2	CATGTGNTGELFF
TRBV24-1	TRBJ2-7	CAAGSRGTYEQYF
TRBV4-1	TRBJ2-3	CASSQPGGGSYTDTQYF
TRBV4-2	TRBJ1-6	CASSQERQGGSPLHF
TRBV27	TRBJ2-4	CASSNILESLAKNIQYF
TRBV5-5	TRBJ2-5	CASSLVPGPKETQYF
TRBV29-1	TRBJ2-3	CSVEPRFTDTQYF
TRBV5-1	TRBJ1-4	CASSAQEGGEKLFF
TRBV10-3	TRBJ2-3	CAIKGQGRGDTQYF
TRBV20-1	TRBJ2-3	CSSARPSGNSDTQYF
TRBV5-1	TRBJ2-5	CASSSFRAEETQYF
TRBV6-1	TRBJ2-1	CASTHPGRGIEQFF
TRBV11-3	TRBJ2-1	CASSLKGRGSGMGQFF
TRBV7-2	TRBJ2-4	CASSLDRLEIQYF
TRBV7-9	TRBJ2-2	CASSSGSRELFF
TRBV18	TRBJ1-1	CASSPTTGVLEAFF
TRBV7-2	TRBJ2-2	CASSFLAGVAGELFF
TRBV7-9	TRBJ2-7	CASSKETSGYEQYF
TRBV3-1	TRBJ2-1	CASSQDGRLAGAYNEQFF
TRBV7-9	TRBJ2-5	CASSPGNPHLSRETQYF
TRBV4-2	TRBJ2-2	CASSYDTSGRANTGELFF
TRBV18	TRBJ2-1	CASSRIPGLANNEQFF
TRBV4-3	TRBJ2-2	CASSQDGAGGPDGELFF
TRBV12-3/TRBV12-4	TRBJ2-7	CASSFGLAGAYEQYF
TRBV4-3	TRBJ2-7	CASSRSVTYEQYF
TRBV5-1	TRBJ1-4	CASSLVQGDGEKLFF
TRBV6-5	TRBJ2-3	CASSNSRKRDRGTDTQYF
TRBV6-1	TRBJ2-5	CASKKEAGGLGAQYF
TRBV7-7	TRBJ2-2	CASSTWATKTDTGELFF
TRBV28	TRBJ1-5	CASSLWTGDSNQPQHF
TRBV5-1	TRBJ2-3	CASSLAAVQEAQYF
TRBV9	TRBJ2-1	CASSVGGAKEQFF
TRBV18	TRBJ2-7	CASSVQDEQYF
TRBV14	TRBJ1-2	CASSQEGTGWTGYTF
TRBV5-6	TRBJ1-6	CASSLSGTGGAFLHF
TRBV19	TRBJ1-5	CASSIDRGQGWSNQPQHF
TRBV7-8	TRBJ1-1	CASSPQTGGNTEAFF
TRBV19	TRBJ2-5	CASTPTSGSAIAQYF
TRBV12-3/TRBV12-4	TRBJ2-2	CASSLRVARGELFF